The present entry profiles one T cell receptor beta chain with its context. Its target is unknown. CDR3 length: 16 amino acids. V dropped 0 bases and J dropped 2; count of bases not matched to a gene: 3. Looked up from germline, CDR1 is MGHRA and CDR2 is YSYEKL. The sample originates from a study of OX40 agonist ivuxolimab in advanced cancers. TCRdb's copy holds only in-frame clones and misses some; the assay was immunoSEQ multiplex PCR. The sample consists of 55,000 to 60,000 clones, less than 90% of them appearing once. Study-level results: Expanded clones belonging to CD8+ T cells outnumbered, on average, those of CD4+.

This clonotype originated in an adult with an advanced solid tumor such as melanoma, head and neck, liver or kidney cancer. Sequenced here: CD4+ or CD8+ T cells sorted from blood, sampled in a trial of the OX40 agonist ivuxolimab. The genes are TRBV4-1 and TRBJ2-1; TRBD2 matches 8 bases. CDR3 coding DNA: TGCGCCAGCAGCCAAGAAAGTAGCGGGGCCTACAATGAGCAGTTCTTC. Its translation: CASSQESSGAYNEQFF.